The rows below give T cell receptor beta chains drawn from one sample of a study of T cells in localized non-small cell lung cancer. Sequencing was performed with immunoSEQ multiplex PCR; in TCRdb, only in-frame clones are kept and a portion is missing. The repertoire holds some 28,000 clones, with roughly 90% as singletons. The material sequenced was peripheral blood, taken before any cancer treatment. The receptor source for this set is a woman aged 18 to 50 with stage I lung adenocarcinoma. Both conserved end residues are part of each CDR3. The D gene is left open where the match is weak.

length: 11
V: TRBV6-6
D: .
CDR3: CASSLNNEQFF

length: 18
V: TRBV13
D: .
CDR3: CASSLGREAGSNNQPQHF

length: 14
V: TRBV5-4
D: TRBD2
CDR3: CASSKAGGTGELFF

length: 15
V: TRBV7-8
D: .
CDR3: CASSPRDVSNQPQHF

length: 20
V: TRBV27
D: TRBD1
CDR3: CASSLSLNKGWAGGDYGYTF

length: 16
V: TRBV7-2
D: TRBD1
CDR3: CASSLLGGGSYNEQFF

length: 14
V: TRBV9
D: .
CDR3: CASSVRDGYNEQFF

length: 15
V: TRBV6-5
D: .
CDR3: CASSYSIVAKDTQYF

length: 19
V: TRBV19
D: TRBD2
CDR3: CASSMGAASGRAGNGELFF

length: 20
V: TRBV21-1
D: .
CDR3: CASPPGLALAGDFRSYEQYF